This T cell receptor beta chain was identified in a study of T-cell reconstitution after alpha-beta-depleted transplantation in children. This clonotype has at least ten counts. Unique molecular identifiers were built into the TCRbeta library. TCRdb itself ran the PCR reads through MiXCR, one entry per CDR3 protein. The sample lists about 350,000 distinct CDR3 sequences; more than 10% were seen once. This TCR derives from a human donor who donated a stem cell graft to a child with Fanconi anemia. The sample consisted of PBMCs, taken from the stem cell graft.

The CDR3 bases are TGTGCCAGCTTAGACAGGGAGATAGCAGATGATGAGCAGTTCTTC. It encodes CASLDREIADDEQFF. V usage is TRBV2 and J usage is TRBJ2-1; 7 bases agree with TRBD1. The V segment lost 8 bases and the J segment 8 bases; nucleotides outside the gene matches: 15. The CDR3 is made up of 15 amino acids. The germline CDR1 and CDR2 sequences are SNHLY and FYNNEI.